This T cell receptor beta chain was retrieved from a study of T-cell memory formation after mild COVID-19. This clonotype was seen a handful of times. With 4 bases clipped from V and 1 base from J, the junction kept 7 bases outside the gene matches. The CDR3 is 16 amino acids. CDR1 and CDR2 (germline): SGHRS, YFSETQ. TCRdb processed the 5' RACE reads anew with MiXCR; each CDR3 protein has one entry. Of 250,000 to 350,000 distinct CDR3 sequences in the sample, under 20% were seen once. The source is a man aged 18 to 29 who had mild COVID-19 (a few samples of this study predate the infection). Cell type and time point are not known. Sequencing input: PBMCs or a T cell subset sorted from them (not recorded which). This sequence joins TRBV5-1 and TRBJ1-1, with 10 bases that match TRBD1. As DNA, the CDR3 is TGCGCCAGCAGCCAACTGGACAGGGGGACGAACACTGAAGCTTTCTTT. Translating it yields CASSQLDRGTNTEAFF.